This record looks at one T cell receptor beta chain sequence and its context. A library of TCRbeta sequences, prepared with unique molecular identifiers, was generated. TCRdb itself ran the PCR reads through MiXCR, one entry per CDR3 protein. This sample has hundreds of thousands of distinct CDR3 sequences; over 25% occur once, and the top ten carry 2.4%. The data were taken from a study of T-cell reconstitution after alpha-beta-depleted transplantation in children. V shed 1 base and J shed 8 bases, with 8 bases lying between them. Looked up from germline, CDR1 is LNHDA and CDR2 is SQIVND (reference sequence). CDR3 size: 12 residues.

The receptor's source is a human donor who donated a stem cell graft to a child with aplastic anemia. The specimen comprised PBMCs from the stem cell graft donor, sampled from the stem cell graft. The V gene is TRBV19, the J gene TRBJ1-2; D remains ambiguous. CDR3 sequence reads: CASSIGGRGYTF. The CDR3 region has the DNA TGTGCCAGTAGTATAGGCGGCCGCGGCTACACCTTC.